The 14 T cell receptor beta chains below come from one sample, sequenced in a study of cytomegalovirus exposure and HLA in healthy donors. A multiplex PCR was run with 60 Vbeta primers and 13 Jbeta primers. The method was immunoSEQ multiplex PCR; TCRdb's version includes in-frame clones alone and lacks a portion of them. The sample records about 200,000 clones, 65% to 80% being singletons. Sequencing was performed on PBMCs. The receptors stem from a girl aged 2-10 years in good health and CMV-seronegative.

This clone was observed a handful of times. J is TRBJ2-7 and V is TRBV5-6, with TRBD2 as a possible D gene (6 bases). V dropped 4 bases and J dropped 1 base, with 6 bases sitting between them. CDR1 is SGHDT and CDR2 is YYEEEE in the germline V gene. This CDR3 is built from 12 residues. CDR3 amino acids: CASSAGSYEQYF. The CDR3 DNA reads as TGTGCCAGCAGCGCGGGGTCCTACGAGCAGTACTTC.

The chain carries TRBV7-9 and TRBJ2-7; the D is unclear. The CDR3 is made up of 14 amino acids. With 5 bases removed from V and 0 bases from J, the gap between germline ends came to 11 bases. Germline values: CDR1 SEHNR, CDR2 FQNEAQ (reference sequence). The CDR3 here is CASSLMEFSYEQYF. CDR3 DNA: TGTGCCAGCAGCCTTATGGAGTTCTCCTACGAGCAGTACTTC.

The chain recombines TRBV27 with TRBJ2-1, with a possible D match to TRBD2 (5 bases). The CDR3 covers 15 residues. V was pared by 4 bases and J by 2 bases, with 12 bases between. CDR1 is MNHEY and CDR2 is SMNVEV in the germline V gene (reference sequence). This CDR3 is CASSSGLPPYNEQFF. The CDR3, as DNA: TGTGCCAGCAGTTCTGGACTGCCGCCCTACAATGAGCAGTTCTTC.

This clone was detected a few times. The chain recombines TRBV10-3 with TRBJ1-3, with unresolved D. V lost 8 bases, J lost 2 bases, and 10 bases lay in between. This CDR3 contains 13 residues. Germline V gene lookup returns CDR1 ENHRY and CDR2 SYGVKD. This CDR3 reads CAIAGKAGNTIYF. CDR3 coding DNA: TGTGCCATCGCAGGAAAAGCTGGAAACACCATATATTTT.

The rearrangement uses TRBV19 and TRBJ2-5; possibly TRBD2 for D (5 bases). The V end was cut by 5 bases, the J end by 5 bases, with 9 bases between. Germline loops: CDR1 LNHDA, CDR2 SQIVND (reference sequence). CDR3 length: 12 residues. The CDR3 region is CASSQAGETQYF. CDR3 coding DNA: TGTGCCAGTAGTCAGGCGGGTGAGACCCAGTACTTC.

J is TRBJ1-5 and V is TRBV30; no definite D call. Germline V gives CDR1 GTSNPN, CDR2 SVGIG (reference sequence). Between the trimmed V and J ends, which lost 7 bases and 7 bases, there was a span of 17 bases. The length of the CDR3 is 13 residues. The CDR3 region is CAFQVGEAQPQHF. CDR3 DNA: TGTGCCTTCCAGGTGGGCGAAGCCCAGCCCCAGCATTTT.

The rearrangement uses TRBV19 and TRBJ1-5, with a tentative D call TRBD1 (5 bases). V was trimmed by 6 bases and J by 0 bases, leaving 12 bases between them. The CDR3 has 15 residues. The germline gives CDR1 LNHDA, CDR2 SQIVND (reference sequence). The CDR3 DNA sequence: TGTGCCAGTAGCGACCGACAGTATAGCAATCAGCCCCAGCATTTT. Its protein is CASSDRQYSNQPQHF.

The chain recombines TRBV11-2 with TRBJ2-5; 9 bases agree with TRBD2. This CDR3 has 18 residues. Unmatched junction bases numbered 18, after V lost 5 bases and J lost 5 bases. CDR1 is SGHAT and CDR2 is FQNNGV in the germline V gene. This CDR3 reads CASSISAGRGGASETQYF. CDR3 bases: TGTGCCAGCAGCATCTCGGCAGGTCGCGGGGGGGCTTCGGAGACCCAGTACTTC.

There are a few counts of this clone. Distinct nucleotide sequences in the sample also encode this CDR3. V is TRBV6-6 and J is TRBJ1-1, with D maybe TRBD1 (5 bases). Trimming left V 6 bases short and J 0 bases short, with 11 bases between. This CDR3 is 14 amino acids long. Germline CDR1 reads MNHNY; CDR2 reads SVGAGI (reference sequence). CDR3 DNA: TGTGCCAGCAGCCCTGGACACTTGAACACTGAAGCTTTCTTT. Its protein product is CASSPGHLNTEAFF.

In its sample, this clone was seen a few times. The CDR3: CASSRAGGEWNYGYTF. As DNA, the CDR3 is TGTGCCAGTAGTCGAGCGGGGGGGGAGTGGAACTATGGCTACACCTTC. The V gene is TRBV19, the J gene TRBJ1-2; tentative D call: TRBD1 (5 bases). V gave up 5 bases and J gave up 2 bases, with 18 bases separating them. Germline assignment: CDR1 LNHDA and CDR2 SQIVND (reference sequence). CDR3 length: 16 amino acids.

This clone has more than one count but fewer than ten. The chain couples TRBV15 to TRBJ2-1; perhaps TRBD2 as D (6 bases). The V gene's germline CDR1 is LNHNV and CDR2 YYDKDF (reference sequence). V lost 9 bases and J 0 bases, leaving 21 bases between the germline ends. The CDR3 is 17 amino acids. For the CDR3, the DNA is TGTGCCACAAGTAAAAACAAAGAGACTAGCTCCTACAATGAGCAGTTCTTC. Translated: CATSKNKETSSYNEQFF.

The chain employs TRBV5-1 and TRBJ2-3, with D possibly matching TRBD1 (6 bases). The V gene lost 4 bases and the J gene lost 2 bases, with 14 bases spanning the gap. The CDR3 runs to 15 residues. The germline V gene has CDR1 SGHRS and CDR2 YFSETQ. The CDR3 reads CASSPRTVITDTQYF. As DNA, the CDR3 is TGCGCCAGCAGCCCCCGGACAGTAATCACAGATACGCAGTATTTT.

A note on this clone: Compared with germline, one end of the junction differs, possibly owing to a read error. This chain connects TRBV19 to TRBJ2-1, with 11 bases identical to TRBD2. The germline V gene has CDR1 LNHDA and CDR2 SQIVND (reference sequence). The length of the CDR3 is 14 residues. The CDR3 is CASRIAGGSAEQFF. The CDR3 nucleotides are TGTGCCAGTAGGATAGCGGGAGGGTCCGCTGAGCAGTTCTTC.

The rearrangement joins TRBV5-1 to TRBJ2-1; D may be TRBD1 (6 bases). The V and J ends lost 0 bases and 2 bases respectively, with 12 bases between them. Germline loops: CDR1 SGHRS, CDR2 YFSETQ. The CDR3 has 16 residues. In DNA, the CDR3 is TGCGCCAGCAGCTTGGGGACAGCACCCCCCTACAATGAGCAGTTCTTC. Amino acid sequence: CASSLGTAPPYNEQFF.